This TCR beta chain comes out of a study of CD4 T cells in relation to SARS-CoV-2 and coronaviruses. CD4+ T cells from unexposed donors were obtained before the COVID-19 pandemic (2011-2018). Produced via immunoSEQ multiplex PCR; TCRdb's table is partial and in-frame only. Of about 65,000 clones listed, approximately 87% are singletons. The CDR3 length is 13 residues. The V gene lost 7 bases and the J gene lost 2 bases, with 9 bases spanning the gap. Germline V CDR1 and CDR2: MDHEN, SYDVKM. The sample was memory CD4+ T cells from PBMCs. This receptor was taken from a human donor in good health. V is TRBV28 and J is TRBJ1-5; D gene ambiguous. CDR3 protein: CASTLARNQPQHF. CDR3 in DNA: TGTGCCAGCACCCTGGCTCGCAATCAGCCCCAGCATTTT.